These T cell receptor beta chains were read from a single sample in a study of T cell responses to AZD1222 COVID-19 vaccine. Repertoires were generated with immunoSEQ multiplex PCR, while TCRdb's copy carries only in-frame clones and drops some. Among tens of thousands of clones listed, less than 85% were seen once. This specimen was peripheral blood, taken 28 days after the second AZD1222 dose. These receptors were collected from an adult who received the AZD1222 COVID-19 vaccine. Both conserved end residues are part of each CDR3. The D gene is left open where the match is weak. The size entry is marked missing in some rows and otherwise reads once, few, many or a size class.

>TRBV27|NA|NA|TRBJ1-4
TGTGCCAGCAGTTTATCCTACGGCAGGGACGAAAAACTGTTTTTT
CASSLSYGRDEKLFF
>TRBV5-4|NA|NA|TRBJ1-1
TGTGCCAGCAGCTTGGACCAGATAGAAGCTTTCTTT
CASSLDQIEAFF
>TRBV24-1|NA|TRBD1|TRBJ2-7
TGTGCCACCAGTGATAGCGGACAGGGGCCCTACGAGCAGTACTTC
CATSDSGQGPYEQYF
>TRBV28|NA|NA|TRBJ1-1
TGTGCCAGCAAGGACAGTATGAACACTGAAGCTTTCTTT
CASKDSMNTEAFF
>TRBV7-8|NA|NA|TRBJ1-1
TGTGCCACCCACCCCCGGGGGGGAACGAACACTGAAGCTTTCTTT
CATHPRGGTNTEAFF
>TRBV7-3|NA|TRBD2|TRBJ2-1
TGTGCCAGCAGCTTAAGTAGCGGGGGGGCCTATGAGCAGTTCTTC
CASSLSSGGAYEQFF
>TRBV28|NA|TRBD1|TRBJ1-3
TGTGCCAGCAGGAGACAGGGGGCTGGAAACACCATATATTTT
CASRRQGAGNTIYF
>TRBV28|NA|NA|TRBJ2-7
TGTGCCAGCAGTTTCCCCTCTCCCTACGAGCAGTACTTC
CASSFPSPYEQYF
>TRBV6-6|NA|NA|TRBJ1-2
TGTGCCAGCAGGCGAGATGTGGCGAGGGGCTACACCTTC
CASRRDVARGYTF
>TRBV6-5|NA|NA|TRBJ1-6
TGTGCCAGCTCAGGTCAGCACAATTCACCCCTCCACTTT
CASSGQHNSPLHF
>TRBV7-9|NA|NA|TRBJ1-1
TGTGCCAGCAGCTCCGGACGGCAGGGGACGGTGACAGTTGAAGCTTTCTTT
CASSSGRQGTVTVEAFF
>TRBV11-1|NA|NA|TRBJ2-7
TGTGCCAGCAGCTCCCAGTCCTACGAGCAGTACTTC
CASSSQSYEQYF
>TRBV5-6|NA|NA|TRBJ2-3
TGTGCCAGCAGCTTTGGACAGTCTCCACGGGATACGCAGTATTTT
CASSFGQSPRDTQYF
>TRBV19|NA|TRBD2|TRBJ2-3
TGTGCCAGTAGTATGGTCGGGGGGGGCACAGATACGCAGTATTTT
CASSMVGGGTDTQYF
>TRBV9|NA|TRBD1|TRBJ2-1
TGTGCCAGCAGTCCGGGACAGGGGTCAAATGAGCAGTTCTTC
CASSPGQGSNEQFF
>TRBV5-6|NA|TRBD1|TRBJ1-4
TGTGCCAGCAGAACACGAGGACAGGGTGGAAATGAAAAACTGTTTTTT
CASRTRGQGGNEKLFF
>TRBV28|NA|NA|TRBJ1-1
TGTGCCAGCAGTTTAAGTCAGGGGCGTAATGAAGCTTTCTTT
CASSLSQGRNEAFF
>TRBV10-1|NA|NA|TRBJ1-1
TGCGCCAGCAGCGCCGCGGGGAACACTGAAGCTTTCTTT
CASSAAGNTEAFF
>TRBV19|NA|TRBD1|TRBJ2-7
TGTGCCAGTAGGTCGAACAGGGGTGGCTCCTACGAGCAGTACTTC
CASRSNRGGSYEQYF
>TRBV7-9|NA|NA|TRBJ1-4
TGTGCCAGCAGCTTAGACCTTGGGCTCAATGAAAAACTGTTTTTT
CASSLDLGLNEKLFF
>TRBV12-3/TRBV12-4|NA|NA|TRBJ1-1
TGTGCCAGCAGTTTAGTGGGAAACACTGAAGCTTTCTTT
CASSLVGNTEAFF
>TRBV12-3/TRBV12-4|NA|TRBD1|TRBJ1-1
TGTGCCAGCATCTATCCGGGACAGGGGCAAGCTTTCTTT
CASIYPGQGQAFF
>TRBV18|NA|NA|TRBJ1-1
TGTGCCAGCTCACTGGGACACATTGTTAACACTGAAGCTTTCTTT
CASSLGHIVNTEAFF
>TRBV11-2|NA|NA|TRBJ1-3
TGTGCCAGCAGCTTAGATGGTCTGGCAGGCGCTGGAAACACCATATATTTT
CASSLDGLAGAGNTIYF
>TRBV15|once|NA|TRBJ2-5
TGTGCCACCAGCAGGCGGGGAGTCCAAGAGACCCAGTACTTC
CATSRRGVQETQYF
>TRBV12-3/TRBV12-4|once|NA|TRBJ2-7
TGTGCCAGCAGTGCCGGACCGGTAGAGTACTTC
CASSAGPVEYF
>TRBV28|NA|NA|TRBJ1-5
TGTGCCAGCAGTCTTGGAGGGGACAGCAATCAGCCCCAGCATTTT
CASSLGGDSNQPQHF
>TRBV4-1|NA|NA|TRBJ2-1
TGCGCCAGCAGCCAAGATTGGGTGGGGGCCCGCTCTAATGAGCAGTTCTTC
CASSQDWVGARSNEQFF
>TRBV11-2|NA|NA|TRBJ1-5
TGTGCCAGCAGCTTAGAGTATAGGGCAACTAATCAGCCCCAGCATTTT
CASSLEYRATNQPQHF
>TRBV30|few|NA|TRBJ2-7
TGTGCCTGGAGTGTACTAGGGCGGAGGTCCTACGAGCAGTACTTC
CAWSVLGRRSYEQYF
>TRBV3-1/TRBV3-2|NA|TRBD1|TRBJ2-7
TGTGCCAGCAGCCAAGGGGACAGGGTGGCTTACGAGCAGTACTTC
CASSQGDRVAYEQYF
>TRBV2|NA|NA|TRBJ1-1
TGTGCCAGCAGTCCGGGGCCCAACACTGAAGCTTTCTTT
CASSPGPNTEAFF
>TRBV5-1|NA|NA|TRBJ2-7
TGCGCCAGCAGCTCCGACGTTCCTGCCTACGAGCAGTACTTC
CASSSDVPAYEQYF
>TRBV6-1|NA|TRBD2|TRBJ2-2
TGTGCCAGCAGTGGGGGGACTAGCGGGCTCGCGAACACCGGGGAGCTGTTTTTT
CASSGGTSGLANTGELFF
>TRBV28|NA|NA|TRBJ1-4
TGTGCCAGCACTCTGGTTCTTAATGAAAAACTGTTTTTT
CASTLVLNEKLFF
>TRBV6-1|NA|NA|TRBJ2-2
TGTGCCAGCAGTGATCGAGAGACCGGGGAGCTGTTTTTT
CASSDRETGELFF
>TRBV27|NA|TRBD2|TRBJ2-3
TGTGCCAGCAGTTCCAGACTAGCGGGGGGGACAGATACGCAGTATTTT
CASSSRLAGGTDTQYF
>TRBV2|NA|NA|TRBJ2-7
TGTGCCAGCAGTGAAGGTCTCCCGAGCTCCTACGAGCAGTACTTC
CASSEGLPSSYEQYF
>TRBV28|NA|NA|TRBJ2-7
TGTGCCAGCAGTTTGGCAGGGACCGAGCAGTACTTC
CASSLAGTEQYF
>TRBV7-2|NA|TRBD1|TRBJ2-3
TGTGCCAGCAGCTTAGCTTTGGACAGGGTCACAGATACGCAGTATTTT
CASSLALDRVTDTQYF
>TRBV9|NA|NA|TRBJ2-1
TGTGCCAGCAGCGAGTCCGGGACTCGAGCCTACAATGAGCAGTTCTTC
CASSESGTRAYNEQFF
>TRBV25-1|few|TRBD1|TRBJ2-5
TGTGCCAGCAGTGATTTGATGGACAGGCCCTTCGTGGGAGAGACCCAGTACTTC
CASSDLMDRPFVGETQYF
>TRBV2|NA|NA|TRBJ1-1
TGTGCCAGCACGGCGGGGGGGAACACTGAAGCTTTCTTT
CASTAGGNTEAFF
>TRBV6-1|NA|TRBD1|TRBJ1-6
TGTGCCAGCAGTGAAAGGGGACAGGGGGAAAATTCACCCCTCCACTTT
CASSERGQGENSPLHF
>TRBV5-1|NA|TRBD2|TRBJ2-7
TGCGCCAGCAGCTTGGTGGCGGGGGGGAGCTACGAGCAGTACTTC
CASSLVAGGSYEQYF
>TRBV2|NA|TRBD2|TRBJ2-1
TGTGCCAGCAGTGACGCACTAGCGGAAGAAGAGCAGTTCTTC
CASSDALAEEEQFF
>TRBV4-1|NA|TRBD2|TRBJ2-1
TGCGCCAGCAGCCCCGGGGGGGGCTTATTCTCTGAGCAGTTCTTC
CASSPGGGLFSEQFF
>TRBV13|NA|TRBD2|TRBJ2-1
TGTGCCAGCAGCTTAAGAGGACTAGCGGTCCACAATGAGCAGTTCTTC
CASSLRGLAVHNEQFF
>TRBV28|few|NA|TRBJ2-3
TGTGCCAGCAGTTTGGGTGCAGGGGTGGATACGCAGTATTTT
CASSLGAGVDTQYF
>TRBV18|once|NA|TRBJ2-2
TGTGCCAGCTCACCGAGCGGTGTCGGGGAGCTGTTTTTT
CASSPSGVGELFF
>TRBV30|NA|NA|TRBJ2-2
TGTGCCTGGACGCGCTCCACCGGGGAGCTGTTTTTT
CAWTRSTGELFF
>TRBV27|NA|NA|TRBJ2-2
TGTGCCAGCAGTCCCGGGACGAACACCGGGGAGCTGTTTTTT
CASSPGTNTGELFF
>TRBV7-8|NA|TRBD2|TRBJ2-2
TGTGCCAGCAGTCCAACACTAGCGGGGGATCGTACCGGGGAGCTGTTTTTT
CASSPTLAGDRTGELFF
>TRBV5-1|NA|NA|TRBJ2-1
TGCGCCAGCAGCCAGGGCCTTAGTAATGAGCAGTTCTTC
CASSQGLSNEQFF
>TRBV28|few|NA|TRBJ1-1
TGTGCCAGCAACGGGAACACTGAAGCTTTCTTT
CASNGNTEAFF
>TRBV19|NA|NA|TRBJ2-7
TGTGCCAGTAGTATAGGGACGGCAATCTCCTACGAGCAGTACTTC
CASSIGTAISYEQYF
>TRBV29-1|NA|NA|TRBJ1-1
TGCAGCGTGGCGGACCTTGAAGCTTTCTTT
CSVADLEAFF
>TRBV19|many|NA|TRBJ1-2
TGTGCCAGTAGTATCAGCCGAACGTATGGCTACACCTTC
CASSISRTYGYTF
>TRBV4-2|few|TRBD1|TRBJ2-7
TGTGCCAGCAGCCAAGATTTGACAGGGCGAGGGGAGCAGTACTTC
CASSQDLTGRGEQYF
>TRBV5-4|NA|NA|TRBJ2-7
TGTGCCAGCAGCTCAGGGAGCTGGGAGCAGTACTTC
CASSSGSWEQYF